This T cell receptor (beta chain) derives from a study of cytomegalovirus exposure and HLA in healthy donors. The PCR employed 60 Vbeta primers together with 13 Jbeta primers. Libraries were prepared by immunoSEQ multiplex PCR; TCRdb keeps only in-frame clonotypes and omits some of them. The sample shows some 150,000 clones, approximately 79% of them seen only once. The study, taken as a whole, reports: The authors later found HLA-associated TCR beta chains more clonally expanded than equally common others. Earlier findings revealed that most TCR beta V segments proved productive either about 90% or about 30% of the time.

As concerns this clone: What it recognizes is unknown. In the same sample, other DNA sequences code for this CDR3.

The sample comprised PBMCs. The origin of this receptor is a man between 45 and 60 years old in good health and CMV-seropositive.

The CDR3 DNA is TGCGCCAGCAGCTTGCTTCTGAACACCGGGGAGCTGTTTTTT. This encodes CASSLLLNTGELFF. This rearrangement joins TRBV5-1 to TRBJ2-2; D not resolved. The CDR3 loop spans 14 amino acids. The germline V and J ends were trimmed by 1 base and 1 base, with 5 bases remaining between them. Germline assignment: CDR1 SGHRS and CDR2 YFSETQ. The full variable domain, completed using reference TRBV5-1 and TRBJ2-2, is KAGVTQTPRYLIKTRGQQVTLSCSPISGHRSVSWYQQTPGQGLQFLFEYFSETQRNKGNFPGRFSGRQFSNSRSEMNVSTLELGDSALYLCASSLLLNTGELFFGEGSRLTVL.